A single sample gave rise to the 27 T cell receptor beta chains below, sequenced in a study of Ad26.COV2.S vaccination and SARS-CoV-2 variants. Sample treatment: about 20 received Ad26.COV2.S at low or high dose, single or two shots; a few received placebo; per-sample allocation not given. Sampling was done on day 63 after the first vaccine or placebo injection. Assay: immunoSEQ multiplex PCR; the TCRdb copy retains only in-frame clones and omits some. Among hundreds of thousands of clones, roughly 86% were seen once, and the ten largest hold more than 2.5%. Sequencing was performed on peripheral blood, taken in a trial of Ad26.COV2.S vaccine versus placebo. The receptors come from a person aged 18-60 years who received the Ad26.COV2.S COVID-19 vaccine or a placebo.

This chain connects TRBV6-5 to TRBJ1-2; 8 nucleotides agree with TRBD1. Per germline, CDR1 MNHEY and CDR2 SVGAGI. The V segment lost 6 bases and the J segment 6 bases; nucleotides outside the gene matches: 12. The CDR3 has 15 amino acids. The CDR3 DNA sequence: TGTGCCAGCAGAAAATCGGGGGGACAGGCGCATGGCTACACCTTC. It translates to CASRKSGGQAHGYTF.

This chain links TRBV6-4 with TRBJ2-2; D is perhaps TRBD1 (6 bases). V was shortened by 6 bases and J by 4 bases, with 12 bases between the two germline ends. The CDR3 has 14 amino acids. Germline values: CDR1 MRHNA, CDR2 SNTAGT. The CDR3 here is CASSHRVFTGELFF. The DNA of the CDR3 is TGTGCCAGCAGCCACAGGGTATTCACCGGGGAGCTGTTTTTT.

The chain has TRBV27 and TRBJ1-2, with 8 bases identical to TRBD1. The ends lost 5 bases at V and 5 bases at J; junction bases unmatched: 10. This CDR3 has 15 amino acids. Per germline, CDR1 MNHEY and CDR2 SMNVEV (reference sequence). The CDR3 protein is CASSADPRGQYGYTF. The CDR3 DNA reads TGTGCCAGCAGTGCAGATCCCAGGGGGCAATATGGCTACACCTTC.

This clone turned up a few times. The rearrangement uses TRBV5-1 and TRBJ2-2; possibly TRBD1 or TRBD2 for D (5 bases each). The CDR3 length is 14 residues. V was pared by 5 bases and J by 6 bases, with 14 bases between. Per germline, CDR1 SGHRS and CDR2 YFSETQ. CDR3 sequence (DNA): TGCGCCAGCAGTCCGGGGCCGACCCCCGGGGAGCTGTTTTTT. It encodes CASSPGPTPGELFF.

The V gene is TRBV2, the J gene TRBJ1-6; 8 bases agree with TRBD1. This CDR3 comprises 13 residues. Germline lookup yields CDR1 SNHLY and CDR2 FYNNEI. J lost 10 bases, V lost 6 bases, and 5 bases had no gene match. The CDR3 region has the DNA TGTGCCAGCAGCTATACAGGGGGATCACCCCTCCACTTT. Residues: CASSYTGGSPLHF.

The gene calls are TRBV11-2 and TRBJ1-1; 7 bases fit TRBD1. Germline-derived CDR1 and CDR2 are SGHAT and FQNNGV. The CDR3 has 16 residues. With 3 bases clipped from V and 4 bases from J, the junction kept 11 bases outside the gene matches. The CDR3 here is CASSFLEWAGGTEAFF. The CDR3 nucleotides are TGTGCCAGCAGCTTTTTAGAATGGGCAGGGGGCACTGAAGCTTTCTTT. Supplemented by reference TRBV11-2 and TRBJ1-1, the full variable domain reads EAGVAQSPRYKIIEKRQSVAFWCNPISGHATLYWYQQILGQGPKLLIQFQNNGVVDDSQLPKDRFSAERLKGVDSTLKIQPAKLEDSAVYLCASSFLEWAGGTEAFFGQGTRLTVV.

DNA for the CDR3: TGTGCCAGCTCACCAGGAGGATATTACTCTGGAAACACCATATATTTT. Amino acids: CASSPGGYYSGNTIYF. The chain uses TRBV18 and TRBJ1-3; D remains unclear. V shed 2 bases and J shed 0 bases, with 11 bases lying between them. Germline CDR1 is KGHSH and CDR2 is LQKENI. The CDR3 has 16 residues.

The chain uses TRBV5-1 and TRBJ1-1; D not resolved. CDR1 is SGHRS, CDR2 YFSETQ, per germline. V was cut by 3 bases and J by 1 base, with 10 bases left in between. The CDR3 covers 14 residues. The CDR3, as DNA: TGCGCCAGCAGCTGGAGGAGTTCGAACACTGAAGCTTTCTTT. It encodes CASSWRSSNTEAFF. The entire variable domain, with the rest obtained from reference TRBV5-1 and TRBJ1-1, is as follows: KAGVTQTPRYLIKTRGQQVTLSCSPISGHRSVSWYQQTPGQGLQFLFEYFSETQRNKGNFPGRFSGRQFSNSRSEMNVSTLELGDSALYLCASSWRSSNTEAFFGQGTRLTVV.

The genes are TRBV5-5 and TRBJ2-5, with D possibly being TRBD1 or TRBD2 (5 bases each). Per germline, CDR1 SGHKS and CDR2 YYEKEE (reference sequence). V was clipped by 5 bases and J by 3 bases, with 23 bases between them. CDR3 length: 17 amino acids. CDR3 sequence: CASRAPGDRSGEETQYF. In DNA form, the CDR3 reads TGTGCCAGCAGAGCCCCCGGGGACCGCTCAGGTGAAGAGACCCAGTACTTC.

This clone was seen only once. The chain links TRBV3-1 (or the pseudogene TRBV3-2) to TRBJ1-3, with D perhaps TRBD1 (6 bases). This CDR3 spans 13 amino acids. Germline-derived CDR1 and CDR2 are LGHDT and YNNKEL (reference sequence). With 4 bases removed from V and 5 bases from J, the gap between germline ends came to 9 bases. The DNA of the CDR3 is TGTGCCAGCAGCCCGGACAGCCGAAACACCATATATTTT. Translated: CASSPDSRNTIYF.

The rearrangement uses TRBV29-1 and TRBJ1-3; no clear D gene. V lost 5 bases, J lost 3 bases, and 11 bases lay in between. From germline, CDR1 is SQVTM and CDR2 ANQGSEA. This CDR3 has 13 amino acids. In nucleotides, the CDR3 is TGCAGCGTTTTGATAGGAGGTGGAAACACCATATATTTT. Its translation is CSVLIGGGNTIYF.

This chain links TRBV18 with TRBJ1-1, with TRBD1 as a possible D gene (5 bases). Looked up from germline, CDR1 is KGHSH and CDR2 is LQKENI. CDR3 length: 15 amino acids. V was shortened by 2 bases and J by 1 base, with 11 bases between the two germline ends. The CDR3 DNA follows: TGTGCCAGCTCACCAATGACAGTTAGGAACACTGAAGCTTTCTTT. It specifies CASSPMTVRNTEAFF.

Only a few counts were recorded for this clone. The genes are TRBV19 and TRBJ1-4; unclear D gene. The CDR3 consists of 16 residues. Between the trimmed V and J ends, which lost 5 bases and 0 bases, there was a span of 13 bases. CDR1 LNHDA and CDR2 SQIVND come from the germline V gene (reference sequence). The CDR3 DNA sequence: TGTGCCAGTAGTCCCAGGACCGTTGCAACTAATGAAAAACTGTTTTTT. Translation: CASSPRTVATNEKLFF.

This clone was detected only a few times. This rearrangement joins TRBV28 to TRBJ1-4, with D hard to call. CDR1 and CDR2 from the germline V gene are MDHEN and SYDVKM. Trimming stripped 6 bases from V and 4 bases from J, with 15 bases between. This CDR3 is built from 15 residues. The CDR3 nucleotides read TGTGCCAGCAGGTTCCGGGAGGGCGGTAATGAAAAACTGTTTTTT. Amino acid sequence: CASRFREGGNEKLFF.

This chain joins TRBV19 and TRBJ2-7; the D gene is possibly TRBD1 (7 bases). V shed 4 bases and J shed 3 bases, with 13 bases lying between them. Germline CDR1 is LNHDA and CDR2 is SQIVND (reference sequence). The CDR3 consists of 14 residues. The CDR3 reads CASSTRGVDYEQYF. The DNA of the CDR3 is TGTGCCAGTAGTACCAGGGGGGTCGACTACGAGCAGTACTTC.

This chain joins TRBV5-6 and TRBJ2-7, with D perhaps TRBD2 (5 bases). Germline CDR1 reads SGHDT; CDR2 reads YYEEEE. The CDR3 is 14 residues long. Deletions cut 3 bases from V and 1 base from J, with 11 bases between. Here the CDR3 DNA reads TGTGCCAGCAGCTACCAGCGGACTTCCTACGAGCAGTACTTC. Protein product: CASSYQRTSYEQYF.

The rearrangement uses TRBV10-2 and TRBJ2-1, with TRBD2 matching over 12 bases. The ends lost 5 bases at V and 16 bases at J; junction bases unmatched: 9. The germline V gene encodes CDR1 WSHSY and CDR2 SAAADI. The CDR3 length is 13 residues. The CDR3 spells CASSQGLAGNHFF. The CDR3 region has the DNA TGCGCCAGCAGTCAAGGACTAGCGGGAAATCATTTCTTC.

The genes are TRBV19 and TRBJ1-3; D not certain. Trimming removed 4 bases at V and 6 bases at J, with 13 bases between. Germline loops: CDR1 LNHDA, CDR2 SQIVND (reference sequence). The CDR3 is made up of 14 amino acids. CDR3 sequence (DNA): TGTGCCAGTAGTAACACGGGAGCAGAAAACACCATATATTTT. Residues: CASSNTGAENTIYF.

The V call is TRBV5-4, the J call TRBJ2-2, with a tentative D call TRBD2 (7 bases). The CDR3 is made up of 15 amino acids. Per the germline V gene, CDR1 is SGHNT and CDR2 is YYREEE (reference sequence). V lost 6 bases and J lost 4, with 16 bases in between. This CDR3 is CASNSGGTGTGELFF. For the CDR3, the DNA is TGTGCCAGCAATTCGGGGGGCACTGGCACCGGGGAGCTGTTTTTT.

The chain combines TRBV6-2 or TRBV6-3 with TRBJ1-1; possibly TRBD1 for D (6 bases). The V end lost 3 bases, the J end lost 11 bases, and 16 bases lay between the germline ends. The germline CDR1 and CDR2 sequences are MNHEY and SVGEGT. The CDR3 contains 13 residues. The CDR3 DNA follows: TGTGCCAGCAGTTATTTTACGGGGGCATGGGCTTTCTTT. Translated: CASSYFTGAWAFF.

CDR3 coding DNA: TGTGCCAGCAGTGACTCGGGGCACACCGGGGAGCTGTTTTTT. This sequence encodes CASSDSGHTGELFF. The V gene is TRBV6-4, the J gene TRBJ2-2, with D perhaps TRBD1 (5 bases). This CDR3 has 14 amino acids. CDR1 is MRHNA, CDR2 SNTAGT, per germline. The V end was cut by 0 bases, the J end by 3 bases, with 5 bases between.

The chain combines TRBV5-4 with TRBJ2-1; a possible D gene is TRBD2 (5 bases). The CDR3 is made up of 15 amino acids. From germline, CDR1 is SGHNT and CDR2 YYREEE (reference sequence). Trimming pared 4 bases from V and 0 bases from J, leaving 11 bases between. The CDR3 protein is CASSTPRGSYNEQFF. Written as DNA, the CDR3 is TGTGCCAGCAGCACACCCCGGGGCTCCTACAATGAGCAGTTCTTC.

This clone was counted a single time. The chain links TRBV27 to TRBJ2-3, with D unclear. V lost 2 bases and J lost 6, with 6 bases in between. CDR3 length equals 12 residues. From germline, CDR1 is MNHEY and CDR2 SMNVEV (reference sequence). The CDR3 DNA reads TGTGCCAGCAGTTTAAATGCGGATACGCAGTATTTT. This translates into CASSLNADTQYF.

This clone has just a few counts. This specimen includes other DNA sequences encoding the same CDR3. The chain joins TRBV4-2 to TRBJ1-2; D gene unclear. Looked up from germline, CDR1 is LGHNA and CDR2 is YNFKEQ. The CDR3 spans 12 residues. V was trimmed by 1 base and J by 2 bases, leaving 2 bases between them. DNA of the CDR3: TGTGCCAGCAGCCAAGGGAACTATGGCTACACCTTC. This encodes CASSQGNYGYTF.

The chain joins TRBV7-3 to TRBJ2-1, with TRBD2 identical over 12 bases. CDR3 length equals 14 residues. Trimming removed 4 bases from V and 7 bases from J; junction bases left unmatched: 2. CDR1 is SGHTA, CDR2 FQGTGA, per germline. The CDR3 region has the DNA TGTGCCAGCAGCTACGGGACTAGCGGGAATGAGCAGTTCTTC. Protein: CASSYGTSGNEQFF.

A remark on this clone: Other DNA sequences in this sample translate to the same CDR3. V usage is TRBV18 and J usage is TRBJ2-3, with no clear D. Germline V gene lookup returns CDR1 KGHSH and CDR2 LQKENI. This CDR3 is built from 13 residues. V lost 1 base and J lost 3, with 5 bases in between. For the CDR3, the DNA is TGTGCCAGCTCACCACGGCGGACAGATACGCAGTATTTT. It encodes CASSPRRTDTQYF. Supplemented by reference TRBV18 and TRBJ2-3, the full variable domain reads NAGVMQNPRHLVRRRGQEARLRCSPMKGHSHVYWYRQLPEEGLKFMVYLQKENIIDESGMPKERFSAEFPKEGPSILRIQQVVRGDSAAYFCASSPRRTDTQYFGPGTRLTVL.

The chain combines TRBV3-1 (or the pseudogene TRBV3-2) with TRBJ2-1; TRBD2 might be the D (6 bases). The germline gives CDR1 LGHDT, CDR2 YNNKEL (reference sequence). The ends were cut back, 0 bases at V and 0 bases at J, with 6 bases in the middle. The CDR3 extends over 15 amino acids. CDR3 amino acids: CASSQDGSSYNEQFF. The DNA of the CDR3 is TGTGCCAGCAGCCAAGACGGGAGCTCCTACAATGAGCAGTTCTTC.